This TCR beta chain was found in a study of blood T cell repertoires in COVID-19. The overall study: PBMCs, B-cell-depleted T cells, or T cells provided the cDNA or gDNA that made up the material.

Study members were between roughly 18 and 100 years old and lived in about two dozen US regions. This CDR3 contains 15 residues. Trimming cost V 4 bases and J 4 bases; bases outside gene matches: 3. Germline lookup yields CDR1 SGHDN and CDR2 FVKESK. The method was immunoSEQ multiplex PCR; TCRdb's version includes in-frame clones alone and lacks a portion of them. The repertoire holds approximately 220,000 clones, with 88% as singletons. The chain carries TRBV14 and TRBJ2-1; 11 bases are shared with TRBD2. The receptor's source is a woman aged 30 to 39 who had recovered from COVID-19. The specimen was PBMCs or T cells enriched from blood (not recorded which). The CDR3 region has the DNA TGTGCCAGCAGCCTTATAGCGGGGGGGTACAATGAGCAGTTCTTC. Translated: CASSLIAGGYNEQFF.